Below, 28 T cell receptor beta chains from the same sample are listed, as sequenced in a study of Graves' ophthalmopathy and Graves' hyperthyroidism (dated by TCRdb to the late 2010s). Sequencing took place on an Illumina HiSeq 2000. TCR beta CDR3 regions were amplified from RNA transcripts for repertoire sequencing. HTBI primers and the Qiagen OneStep RT-PCR kit were used in a first-round RT-PCR, which was followed by a second-round multiplex PCR, size selection and purification. The public reads were run again by TCRdb, first through fastp at Q25 and then through MiXCR, and only productive beta chains were kept. Rows with one shared CDR3 protein collapse into an entry with the most common genes and DNA. A total of more than 550,000 distinct CDR3 sequences appear in this sample, roughly 39% of them only once. The leading ten clones occupy over 2.5% of the sample. Material: peripheral blood. Receptor source: an adult man with Graves' ophthalmopathy.

The chain uses TRBV10-3 and TRBJ1-1; D gene ambiguous. V lost 8 bases to trimming and J lost 1 base, with 11 bases between them. Germline V lookup: CDR1 ENHRY, CDR2 SYGVKD. The CDR3 consists of 13 residues. This chain's CDR3 is CAIYAAGNTEAFF. CDR3 nucleotides: TGTGCCATCTACGCCGCTGGGAACACTGAAGCTTTCTTT.

This clonotype was recorded many times. V gene TRBV12-3 or TRBV12-4 combines with J gene TRBJ1-2, with 9 bases matching TRBD1. J was trimmed by 0 bases and V by 7 bases; bases with no gene match: 3. The CDR3 length is 14 residues. Here the CDR3 reads CASTDRGTNYGYTF. The CDR3 region has the DNA TGTGCCAGCACCGACAGGGGGACTAACTATGGCTACACCTTC.

This clonotype was counted ten times or more. V is TRBV19 and J is TRBJ2-2, with 7 bases lining up with TRBD2. V shed 3 bases, J shed 1 base, and the junction held 5 bases outside the gene matches. The CDR3 loop spans 16 amino acids. The germline gives CDR1 LNHDA, CDR2 SQIVND (reference sequence). The CDR3 here is CASSILTGGNTGELFF. As DNA, the CDR3 is TGTGCCAGTAGTATCCTAACGGGAGGGAACACCGGGGAGCTGTTTTTT.

In its sample, this clonotype was seen many times. This chain links TRBV10-3 with TRBJ2-7, with TRBD1 matching 7 bases. J was trimmed by 2 bases and V by 7 bases; bases with no gene match: 5. CDR1 and CDR2 from the germline V gene are ENHRY and SYGVKD. There are 13 residues in the CDR3. CDR3 residues: CAIKRDSTYEQYF. As DNA, the CDR3 is TGTGCCATCAAACGGGACAGCACCTACGAGCAGTACTTC.

This clonotype was seen many times. The chain recombines TRBV5-6 with TRBJ1-1; D is undetermined. Germline lookup yields CDR1 SGHDT and CDR2 YYEEEE. V lost 1 base to trimming and J lost 1 base, with 5 bases between them. This CDR3 is 13 amino acids long. The CDR3 spells CASSLWQNTEAFF. For the CDR3, the DNA is TGTGCCAGCAGCTTGTGGCAGAACACTGAAGCTTTCTTT.

This clonotype was seen ten or more times. The chain employs TRBV29-1 and TRBJ1-2; D is undetermined. CDR3 length: 15 amino acids. Germline V gives CDR1 SQVTM, CDR2 ANQGSEA. V lost 6 bases, J lost 4 bases, and 21 bases lay in between. The CDR3 reads CSVPTGGGLSYGYTF. CDR3 DNA sequence: TGCAGCGTGCCTACCGGAGGAGGGTTGAGCTATGGCTACACCTTC. The full variable domain, rest sourced from reference TRBV29-1 and TRBJ1-2, is SAVISQKPSRDICQRGTSLTIQCQVDSQVTMMFWYRQQPGQSLTLIATANQGSEATYESGFVIDKFPISRPNLTFSTLTVSNMSPEDSSIYLCSVPTGGGLSYGYTFGSGTRLTVV.

This clonotype was found once. Just one base apart from a much larger clone, this may be a read error. The chain links TRBV19 to TRBJ2-6; a possible D gene is TRBD1 (5 bases). This CDR3 is built from 13 residues. Per the germline V gene, CDR1 is LNHDA and CDR2 is SQIVND (reference sequence). CDR3 bases: TGTGCCGGCCGGGCCTCTGGGGCCAACGTCCCGACTTTC. It is translated as CAGRASGANVPTF.

This clonotype was picked up many times. The chain carries TRBV12-3 or TRBV12-4 and TRBJ1-5, with 10 bases aligning to TRBD1. The CDR3 is 15 amino acids. V shed 8 bases and J 1 base; nucleotides not matched to a gene: 5. The CDR3 loop reads CASEGQGISNQPQHF. As DNA, the CDR3 is TGTGCCAGCGAGGGACAGGGGATCAGCAATCAGCCCCAGCATTTT.

In its sample, this clonotype was seen many times. The chain uses TRBV4-2 and TRBJ1-4; 7 bases match TRBD1. Trimming took 2 bases from V and 3 from J; bases not matched to a gene: 6. CDR1 is LGHNA, CDR2 YNFKEQ, per germline. The CDR3 is made up of 16 amino acids. The CDR3 loop reads CASSQWVDRSNEKLFF. CDR3 coding DNA: TGTGCCAGCAGCCAATGGGTGGACAGGTCTAATGAAAAACTGTTTTTT.

This clonotype came up many times. J is TRBJ1-1 and V is TRBV2, with D possibly matching TRBD1 (5 bases). The CDR3 length is 13 residues. Germline V gene data show CDR1 as SNHLY and CDR2 as FYNNEI. Trimming removed 0 bases at V and 8 bases at J, with 10 bases between. CDR3 region: CASSEAWGIEAFF. DNA for the CDR3: TGTGCCAGCAGTGAAGCTTGGGGGATAGAAGCTTTCTTT.

There are many counts of this clonotype. The chain uses TRBV19 and TRBJ1-4, with D hard to call. The V gene lost 5 bases and the J gene lost 4 bases, with 8 bases spanning the gap. From germline, CDR1 is LNHDA and CDR2 SQIVND (reference sequence). The CDR3 is 13 amino acids. The CDR3 sequence: CASSLNHNEKLFF. The CDR3 nucleotides read TGTGCCAGTAGTCTCAATCATAATGAAAAACTGTTTTTT.

The chain links TRBV4-2 to TRBJ2-6; D possibly corresponds to TRBD1 (6 bases). The CDR3 consists of 18 residues. The germline gives CDR1 LGHNA, CDR2 YNFKEQ. Trimming pared 3 bases from V and 1 base from J, leaving 16 bases between. This CDR3 is CASSQMIRGRSGANVLTF. The CDR3, as DNA: TGTGCCAGCAGCCAGATGATCAGGGGTAGGTCTGGGGCCAACGTCCTGACTTTC.

This clonotype is labeled medium-sized. J is TRBJ1-2 and V is TRBV25-1; D gene ambiguous. Germline CDR1 MGHDK, CDR2 SYGVNS. Trimming stripped 4 bases from V and 7 bases from J, with 7 bases between. The CDR3 is 11 amino acids. CDR3 in DNA: TGTGCCAGCAGTGTGGGGTTTGGCTACACCTTC. Its translation is CASSVGFGYTF.

This chain connects TRBV11-3 to TRBJ2-5; 14 nucleotides line up with TRBD2. With 4 bases clipped from V and 5 bases from J, the junction kept 6 bases outside the gene matches. The CDR3 sequence is 16 residues long. Germline V gives CDR1 SGHNT, CDR2 YENEEA. CDR3 nucleotides: TGTGCCAGCAGCTCCCAGGGGACTAGCGGGAGTGAGACCCAGTACTTC. It codes for CASSSQGTSGSETQYF.

At least ten counts were recorded for this clonotype. This chain uses TRBV12-3 or TRBV12-4 with TRBJ1-4; possibly TRBD1 for D (5 bases). The CDR3 contains 16 residues. V was pared by 6 bases and J by 8 bases, with 22 bases between. DNA of the CDR3: TGTGCCAGCAGCACGGACAATAACCCCACTAGCGAAAAACTGTTTTTT. Translated, it gives CASSTDNNPTSEKLFF.

This clonotype was seen many times. The rearrangement links TRBV12-3 or TRBV12-4 to TRBJ1-1; tentatively, D is TRBD1 (5 bases). The ends were cut back, 6 bases at V and 1 base at J, with 12 bases in the middle. This CDR3 region has 14 residues. DNA for the CDR3: TGTGCCAGCAGCTTCCAGGGTACGAACACTGAAGCTTTCTTT. Its protein is CASSFQGTNTEAFF.

This clonotype was detected many times. This chain uses TRBV15 with TRBJ1-2; no clear D gene. V lost 0 bases and J 4 bases, leaving 9 bases between the germline ends. Per the germline V gene, CDR1 is LNHNV and CDR2 is YYDKDF (reference sequence). This CDR3 has 14 residues. The CDR3 reads CATSRDQETYGYTF. The CDR3 region has the DNA TGTGCCACCAGCAGAGATCAGGAAACCTATGGCTACACCTTC.

The chain links TRBV7-9 to TRBJ1-2; TRBD1 agrees at 9 bases. Germline lookup yields CDR1 SEHNR and CDR2 FQNEAQ (reference sequence). CDR3 length: 16 amino acids. The ends lost 4 bases at V and 4 bases at J; junction bases unmatched: 10. The CDR3 loop reads CASSSTRDREGYGYTF. CDR3 bases: TGTGCCAGCAGCTCCACCCGGGACAGGGAAGGCTATGGCTACACCTTC.

This clonotype came up once. This chain uses TRBV29-1 with TRBJ1-2; 8 bases map to TRBD1. CDR3 length: 12 residues. The V and J ends lost 8 bases and 3 bases, in that order; junction bases with no gene match: 5. Per the germline V gene, CDR1 is SQVTM and CDR2 is ANQGSEA. The CDR3 DNA reads TGCAGCTCGACACAGGGGGACTATGGCTACACCTTC. Residues: CSSTQGDYGYTF.

This clonotype has ten or more counts. V usage is TRBV12-3 or TRBV12-4 and J usage is TRBJ2-5; D is unclear. The CDR3 loop spans 12 amino acids. V dropped 5 bases and J dropped 3 bases, with 7 bases sitting between them. CDR3 amino acids: CASSLPEETQYF. DNA for the CDR3: TGTGCCAGCAGTCTCCCTGAAGAGACCCAGTACTTC.

The chain employs TRBV15 and TRBJ2-7; tentative D call: TRBD1 (6 bases). Germline CDR1 and CDR2: LNHNV and YYDKDF (reference sequence). V dropped 1 base and J dropped 7 bases, with 23 bases sitting between them. CDR3 length: 17 amino acids. The CDR3, as DNA: TGTGCCACCAGCAGAGTTTTGGGGGCAGGATCCTCCGGGGAGCAGTACTTC. Protein sequence: CATSRVLGAGSSGEQYF.

The chain couples TRBV7-9 to TRBJ1-3; D unclear. V was pared by 6 bases and J by 4 bases, with 19 bases between. CDR3 size: 16 residues. Germline V lookup: CDR1 SEHNR, CDR2 FQNEAQ (reference sequence). CDR3 sequence: CASRATELFSGNTIYF. Here the CDR3 DNA reads TGTGCCAGCAGAGCAACGGAGCTGTTTTCAGGAAACACCATATATTTT. The complete variable domain, with remaining parts taken from reference TRBV7-9 and TRBJ1-3, reads DTGVSQNPRHKITKRGQNVTFRCDPISEHNRLYWYRQTLGQGPEFLTYFQNEAQLEKSRLLSDRFSAERPKGSFSTLEIQRTEQGDSAMYLCASRATELFSGNTIYFGEGSWLTVV.

The chain has TRBV6-2 or TRBV6-3 and TRBJ1-5, with no clear D. The CDR3 covers 12 residues. CDR1 and CDR2 from the germline V gene are MNHEY and SVGEGT. V dropped 2 bases and J dropped 7 bases, with 6 bases sitting between them. The CDR3, as DNA: TGTGCCAGCAGTTACGAGCGACAGCCCCAGCATTTT. Its protein product is CASSYERQPQHF.

This clonotype was detected many times. The chain employs TRBV15 and TRBJ2-7; D is undetermined. The CDR3 covers 13 residues. From germline, CDR1 is LNHNV and CDR2 YYDKDF (reference sequence). V lost 1 base and J 4 bases, leaving 8 bases between the germline ends. The CDR3 spells CATSRGLGYEQYF. The CDR3 DNA reads TGTGCCACCAGCAGAGGTCTAGGGTACGAGCAGTACTTC.

The chain is built from TRBV2 and TRBJ2-2; 7 nucleotides match TRBD1. This CDR3 comprises 18 residues. In germline, CDR1 is SNHLY, CDR2 FYNNEI. The V gene end was trimmed by 1 base and the J gene end by 4 bases; junction bases not matched to a gene: 12. The CDR3 sequence: CASSEGTGTNGATGELFF. The DNA for the CDR3 is TGTGCCAGCAGTGAAGGGACAGGAACGAACGGGGCCACCGGGGAGCTGTTTTTT.

This clonotype was observed at least ten times. V usage is TRBV14 and J usage is TRBJ1-6; D remains unclear. CDR3 length equals 13 residues. Trimming cost V 4 bases and J 8 bases, with 9 bases left between them. Germline CDR1 reads SGHDN; CDR2 reads FVKESK. Written as DNA, the CDR3 is TGTGCCAGCAGCCCTCTAATTGATTCACCCCTCCACTTT. Translating it yields CASSPLIDSPLHF.

The chain joins TRBV2 to TRBJ2-3, with 10 bases lining up with TRBD1. The V gene end was trimmed by 10 bases and the J gene end by 1 base; junction bases not matched to a gene: 8. This CDR3 contains 15 residues. Germline CDR1 reads SNHLY; CDR2 reads FYNNEI. The CDR3 coding sequence is TGTGCCAACCTCGGCGGGACAGGGGGCACAGATACGCAGTATTTT. It yields the protein CANLGGTGGTDTQYF. Variable domain in full (rest from reference TRBV2 and TRBJ2-3): EPEVTQTPSHQVTQMGQEVILRCVPISNHLYFYWYRQILGQKVEFLVSFYNNEISEKSEIFDDQFSVERPDGSNFTLKIRSTKLEDSAMYFCANLGGTGGTDTQYFGPGTRLTVL.

This clonotype was seen a few times. The chain carries TRBV20-1 and TRBJ2-5; D is undetermined. Deletions cut 3 bases from V and 2 bases from J, with 13 bases between. Germline-derived CDR1 and CDR2 are DFQATT and SNEGSKA (reference sequence). This CDR3 region has 14 residues. The CDR3 region is CSASAQQTQETQYF. CDR3 bases: TGCAGTGCTAGTGCCCAGCAGACGCAAGAGACCCAGTACTTC.